The rows below give T cell receptor beta chains drawn from one sample of a study of cytomegalovirus exposure and HLA in healthy donors. Generated by immunoSEQ multiplex PCR, the TCRdb table keeps only in-frame clones and is missing some. This table has 220,000 or so clones, approximately 82% appearing once. Sequenced: PBMCs. These receptors came from a male donor in good health and CMV-seronegative. The CDR3 runs from the conserved cysteine through the conserved F or W. D genes are given only for firm matches. A row's size may be missing; if present it is once, few, many or a size class.

>TRBD2|TRBJ2-7|TRBV5-4|NA
TGTGCCAGCAGCTTGCGGCTAGCGGGAGAGGAGCAGTACTTC
CASSLRLAGEEQYF
>TRBD1|TRBJ2-3|TRBV27|NA
TGTGCCAGCAGTTTATGGACAGGTAGTAGCACAGATACGCAGTATTTT
CASSLWTGSSTDTQYF
>NA|TRBJ2-2|TRBV5-4|few
TGTGCCAGCAGCTCCGGGACTTCTCCCGGGGAGCTGTTTTTT
CASSSGTSPGELFF
>TRBD2|TRBJ2-7|TRBV28|NA
TGTGCCAGCGCCCTAGCGGGAGGACTATACGAGCAGTACTTC
CASALAGGLYEQYF
>NA|TRBJ2-1|TRBV7-9|NA
TGTGCCAGCAGCCCTACAGGGATGGGGAACAATGAGCAGTTCTTC
CASSPTGMGNNEQFF
>TRBD2|TRBJ2-6|TRBV10-2|few
TGCGCCAGCACTAACCTAGCGGGAGGGGTTAGTGGGGCCAACGTCCTGACTTTC
CASTNLAGGVSGANVLTF
>NA|TRBJ2-3|TRBV6-5|NA
TGTGCCAGCAGTTACGTAGGGGTGGGAAGGACAGATACGCAGTATTTT
CASSYVGVGRTDTQYF
>NA|TRBJ1-5|TRBV6-6|few
TGTGCCAGCAGCGCCGGGACTCGTTGGCATTTT
CASSAGTRWHF
>NA|TRBJ2-4|TRBV10-1|NA
TGCGCCAGCAGTGAGTCGACAGACCACCTAAACATTCAGTACTTC
CASSESTDHLNIQYF
>NA|TRBJ1-2|TRBV14|NA
TGTGCCAGCAGCCAGGGCAGGGTTTATGGCTACACCTTC
CASSQGRVYGYTF
>TRBD1|TRBJ2-5|TRBV7-3|NA
TGTGCCAGCAGCTCAACAGGGGGCGGGGAGACCCAGTACTTC
CASSSTGGGETQYF
>NA|TRBJ1-1|TRBV30|few
TGTGCCTGGAGTGTACGAGGGTCCACTGAAGCTTTCTTT
CAWSVRGSTEAFF
>NA|TRBJ2-2|TRBV29-1|NA
TGCAGCGTTGAATCCGGGAGCACCGGGGAGCTGTTTTTT
CSVESGSTGELFF
>NA|TRBJ2-3|TRBV11-3|NA
TGTGCCAGCAGCGCGTCTAGCACAGATACGCAGTATTTT
CASSASSTDTQYF
>NA|TRBJ2-7|TRBV7-3|NA
TGTGCCAGCAGCTTCAGACTAGTAAGAGACCACGAGCAGTACTTC
CASSFRLVRDHEQYF
>NA|TRBJ2-1|TRBV5-1|NA
TGCGCCAGCAGCTTGCCGAATGAGCAGTTCTTC
CASSLPNEQFF
>TRBD2|TRBJ2-7|TRBV5-4|NA
TGTGCCAGCAGCTTCGGGACTAGCGGGAGCTCCTACGAGCAGTACTTC
CASSFGTSGSSYEQYF
>NA|TRBJ1-1|TRBV11-2|NA
TGTGCCAGCAGCTTGAGGGGGGGCTCCATGGGAGCTTTCTTT
CASSLRGGSMGAFF
>NA|TRBJ2-1|TRBV19|NA
TGTGCCAGTAGTATGGGCAGTCGCAATGAGCAGTTCTTC
CASSMGSRNEQFF